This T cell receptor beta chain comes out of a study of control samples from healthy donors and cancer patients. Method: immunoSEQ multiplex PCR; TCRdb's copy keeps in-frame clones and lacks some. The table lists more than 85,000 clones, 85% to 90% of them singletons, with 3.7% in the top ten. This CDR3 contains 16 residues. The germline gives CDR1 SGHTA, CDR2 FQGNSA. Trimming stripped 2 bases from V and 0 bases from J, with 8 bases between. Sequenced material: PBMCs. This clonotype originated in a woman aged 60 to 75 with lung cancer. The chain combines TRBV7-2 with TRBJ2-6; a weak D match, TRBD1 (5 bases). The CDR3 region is CASSLMGLSGANVLTF. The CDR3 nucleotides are TGTGCCAGCAGCTTAATGGGGCTCTCTGGGGCCAACGTCCTGACTTTC.